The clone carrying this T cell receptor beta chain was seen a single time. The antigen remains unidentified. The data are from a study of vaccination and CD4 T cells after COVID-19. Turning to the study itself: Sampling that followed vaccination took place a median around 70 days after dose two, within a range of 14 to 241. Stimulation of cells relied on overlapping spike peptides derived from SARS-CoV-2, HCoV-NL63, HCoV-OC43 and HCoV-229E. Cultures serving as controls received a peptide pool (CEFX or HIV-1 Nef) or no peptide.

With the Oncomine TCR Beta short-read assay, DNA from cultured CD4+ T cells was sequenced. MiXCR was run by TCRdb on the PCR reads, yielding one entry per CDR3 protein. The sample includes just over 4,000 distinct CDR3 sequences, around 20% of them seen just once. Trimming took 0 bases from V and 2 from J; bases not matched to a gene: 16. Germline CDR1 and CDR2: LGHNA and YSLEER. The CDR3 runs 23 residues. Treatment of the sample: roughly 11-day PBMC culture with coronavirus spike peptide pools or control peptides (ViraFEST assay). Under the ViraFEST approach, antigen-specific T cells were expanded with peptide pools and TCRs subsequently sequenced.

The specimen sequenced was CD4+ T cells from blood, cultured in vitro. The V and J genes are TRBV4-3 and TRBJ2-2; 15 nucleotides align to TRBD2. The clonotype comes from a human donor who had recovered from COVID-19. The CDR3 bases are TGCGCCAGCAGCCAAGATCCTTATACACTTGGACTAGCGGGAGGGCCAAACACCGGGGAGCTGTTTTTT. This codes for CASSQDPYTLGLAGGPNTGELFF.